The rows below give T cell receptor beta chains drawn from one sample of a study of human T cells and chemical hapten exposure. TCRdb passed the RACE reads through MiXCR, listing each CDR3 protein once. This table has 370,000 or so distinct CDR3 sequences, approximately 4.4% appearing once. The sequencing here drew on whole blood, taken in connection with sensitization to the hapten diphenylcyclopropenone (DPC). The receptor source for this set is a woman in her fifties or sixties with alopecia areata. Some clones in this sample may be carry-over from other donors' samples. Each CDR3 is given with its conserved first and last residue. Fields, in order: clone size, D gene, V gene, J gene, CDR3 DNA, CDR3 protein. The D gene is left open where the match is weak. The size field is filled for only some rows; it gives once, few, many or a size class.

size: .; D: TRBD2; V: TRBV4-1; J: TRBJ2-1; DNA: TGCGCCAGCAGCCAAGAACTAGCGGGACAGTTCTTC; CDR3: CASSQELAGQFF
size: .; D: TRBD2; V: TRBV9; J: TRBJ2-3; DNA: TGTGCCAGCAGCGTAAGTCCTAGCGGGAAGACAGATACGCAGTATTTT; CDR3: CASSVSPSGKTDTQYF
size: many; D: .; V: TRBV6-5; J: TRBJ2-7; DNA: TGTGCCAGCAGTTACTCCGCAGGGGAGAGCGACGAGCAGTACTTC; CDR3: CASSYSAGESDEQYF
size: few; D: TRBD2; V: TRBV12-3/TRBV12-4; J: TRBJ2-3; DNA: TGTGCCAGCAGTCCTAGGGGACCGGGACTAGCGGCAGATACGCAGTATTTT; CDR3: CASSPRGPGLAADTQYF
size: .; D: .; V: TRBV28; J: TRBJ1-5; DNA: TGTGCCAGCAGTATAAATCAGCCCCAGCATTTT; CDR3: CASSINQPQHF
size: few; D: .; V: TRBV5-1; J: TRBJ1-1; DNA: TGCGCCAGCAGCGCCCCGGGACGGCCTGAAGCTTTCTTT; CDR3: CASSAPGRPEAFF
size: many; D: .; V: TRBV20-1; J: TRBJ2-3; DNA: TGCAGTGCTATACAGGTCACAGATACGCAGTATTTT; CDR3: CSAIQVTDTQYF
size: many; D: .; V: TRBV20-1; J: TRBJ1-5; DNA: TGCAGTGCTAGTAGCAGGGGTCAGCCCCAGCATTTT; CDR3: CSASSRGQPQHF
size: many; D: TRBD2; V: TRBV20-1; J: TRBJ2-7; DNA: TGCAGTGCTCGATCCTCCCTGGCGGGAGACCCCTACGAGCAGTACTTC; CDR3: CSARSSLAGDPYEQYF
size: many; D: .; V: TRBV29-1; J: TRBJ1-6; DNA: TGCAGCGTCCGGAGAGGGGGTAATTCACCCCTCCACTTT; CDR3: CSVRRGGNSPLHF
size: .; D: TRBD2; V: TRBV20-1; J: TRBJ2-3; DNA: TGCAGTGCTAGAGATGGGCCCCAGCGGGGCTTCAAATTCACAGATACGCAGTATTTT; CDR3: CSARDGPQRGFKFTDTQYF
size: many; D: TRBD1; V: TRBV18; J: TRBJ1-5; DNA: TGTGCCAGCTCACCGTCAGGGGGCGGCAATCAGCCCCAGCATTTT; CDR3: CASSPSGGGNQPQHF
size: many; D: .; V: TRBV6-2/TRBV6-3; J: TRBJ1-5; DNA: TGTGCCAGCAGCTGGCACCCGACGGATCAGCCCCAGCATTTT; CDR3: CASSWHPTDQPQHF
size: many; D: .; V: TRBV6-6; J: TRBJ1-1; DNA: TGTGCCAGCAGCCATAAGGGAAACACTGAAGCTTTCTTT; CDR3: CASSHKGNTEAFF
size: many; D: .; V: TRBV7-6; J: TRBJ2-4; DNA: TGTGCCAGCAGCATAGGTCCGGGACTTTCCAAAAACATTCAGTACTTC; CDR3: CASSIGPGLSKNIQYF
size: many; D: .; V: TRBV21-1; J: TRBJ1-2; DNA: TGTGCCAGCAGCAAGGGGAAAGGGGGAATCTATGGCTACACCTTC; CDR3: CASSKGKGGIYGYTF
size: many; D: .; V: TRBV12-3/TRBV12-4; J: TRBJ2-7; DNA: TGTGCCAGCAGGAGCCACGGTTCCTACGAGCAGTACTTC; CDR3: CASRSHGSYEQYF
size: many; D: .; V: TRBV14; J: TRBJ2-3; DNA: TGTGCCAGCAGCCAGGTGTCTCCGGGTACGCAGTATTTT; CDR3: CASSQVSPGTQYF
size: many; D: TRBD2; V: TRBV20-1; J: TRBJ2-7; DNA: TGCAGTGCAAGGGGTCGCGGGAGGGTCGAATACGAGCAGTACTTC; CDR3: CSARGRGRVEYEQYF
size: many; D: .; V: TRBV6-1; J: TRBJ1-2; DNA: TGTGCCAGCAGAACGCCGGCGAGCGGCTACACCTTC; CDR3: CASRTPASGYTF
size: .; D: .; V: TRBV7-9; J: TRBJ1-4; DNA: TGTGCCAGCAGCTCCCTCTTACCGGACAGCTCTAATGAAAAACTGTTTTTT; CDR3: CASSSLLPDSSNEKLFF
size: many; D: .; V: TRBV5-1; J: TRBJ2-3; DNA: TGCGCCAGCAGCCAAACCGAAACAGATACGCAGTATTTT; CDR3: CASSQTETDTQYF
size: few; D: TRBD1; V: TRBV19; J: TRBJ1-5; DNA: TGTGCCAGTGGACAGGGTCTTCAGCCCCAGCATTTT; CDR3: CASGQGLQPQHF
size: many; D: TRBD1; V: TRBV28; J: TRBJ2-1; DNA: TGTGCCAGCAGTCTCCCCCCCGGGACAGGGGCTTATGAGCAGTTCTTC; CDR3: CASSLPPGTGAYEQFF